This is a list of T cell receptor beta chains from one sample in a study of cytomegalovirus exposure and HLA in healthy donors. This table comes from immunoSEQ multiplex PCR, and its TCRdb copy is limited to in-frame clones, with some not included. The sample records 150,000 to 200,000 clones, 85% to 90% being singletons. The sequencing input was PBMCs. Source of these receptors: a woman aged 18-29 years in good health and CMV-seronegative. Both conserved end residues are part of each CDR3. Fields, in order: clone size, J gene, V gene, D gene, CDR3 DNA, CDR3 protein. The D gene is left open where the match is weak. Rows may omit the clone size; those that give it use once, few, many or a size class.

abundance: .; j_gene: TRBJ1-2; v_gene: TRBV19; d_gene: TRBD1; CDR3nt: TGTGCCAGTAGTATTGGGACAGGGGTAAGCTATGGCTACACCTTC; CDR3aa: CASSIGTGVSYGYTF
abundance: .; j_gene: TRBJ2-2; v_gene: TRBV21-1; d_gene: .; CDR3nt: TGTGCCAGCAGCAAAGGGGGTTTGCGGGAGGGCCTGAACACCGGGGAGCTGTTTTTT; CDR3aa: CASSKGGLREGLNTGELFF
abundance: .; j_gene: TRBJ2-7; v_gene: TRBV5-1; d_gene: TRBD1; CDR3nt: TGCGCCAGCAGCTGGGACAGGGGAGACGGCGAGCAGTACTTC; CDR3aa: CASSWDRGDGEQYF
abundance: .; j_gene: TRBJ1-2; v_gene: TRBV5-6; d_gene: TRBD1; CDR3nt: TGTGCCAGCAGCACGCCGGGACAGGGAGACTATGGCTACACCTTC; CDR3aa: CASSTPGQGDYGYTF
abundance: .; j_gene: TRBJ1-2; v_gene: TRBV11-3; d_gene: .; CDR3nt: TGTGCCAGCAGCTTAGATGAAGGTAGTGGGGCAAACTATGGCTACACCTTC; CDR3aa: CASSLDEGSGANYGYTF
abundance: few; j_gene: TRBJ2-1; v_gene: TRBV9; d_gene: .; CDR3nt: TGTGCCAGCAGCCCTCCGGGACTGCTTGGAGGGGAGCAGTTCTTC; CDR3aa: CASSPPGLLGGEQFF
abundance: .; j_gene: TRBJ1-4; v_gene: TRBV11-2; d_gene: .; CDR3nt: TGTGCCAGCAGCTTAAACGCGGGTCGCTTAAATGAAAAACTGTTTTTT; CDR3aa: CASSLNAGRLNEKLFF
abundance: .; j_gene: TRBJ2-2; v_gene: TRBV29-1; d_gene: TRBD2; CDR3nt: TGCAGCGCACGGACTAGCGGGAGTGGAGACACCGGGGAGCTGTTTTTT; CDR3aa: CSARTSGSGDTGELFF
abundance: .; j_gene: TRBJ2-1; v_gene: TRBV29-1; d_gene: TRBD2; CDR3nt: TGCAGCGCCAGGACTAGCGGGAGGGAAAAGTTCTTC; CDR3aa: CSARTSGREKFF
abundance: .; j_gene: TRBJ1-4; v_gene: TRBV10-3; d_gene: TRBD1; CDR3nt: TGTGCCATCAGTGAGTCTGGACAGGAAAGACTGTTTTTT; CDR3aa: CAISESGQERLFF
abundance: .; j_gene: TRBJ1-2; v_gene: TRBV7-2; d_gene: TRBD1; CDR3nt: TGTGCCAGCAGCTTTACAGGGGGCATCGGGGAAGGCTACACCTTC; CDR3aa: CASSFTGGIGEGYTF
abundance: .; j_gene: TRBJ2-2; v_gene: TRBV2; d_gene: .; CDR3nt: TGTGCCAGCAGGGATAGCGGATTCACCGGGGAGCTGTTTTTT; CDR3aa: CASRDSGFTGELFF
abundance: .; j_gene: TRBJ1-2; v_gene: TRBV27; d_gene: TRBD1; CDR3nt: TGTGCCAGCAGTTTATCGATAGGGACAGGGGAGGTCTATGGCTACACCTTC; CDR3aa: CASSLSIGTGEVYGYTF
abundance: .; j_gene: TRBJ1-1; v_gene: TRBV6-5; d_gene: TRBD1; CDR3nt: TGTGCCAGCAGGGCCGGACAGGGTGCGAACGCTGAAGCTTTCTTT; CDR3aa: CASRAGQGANAEAFF
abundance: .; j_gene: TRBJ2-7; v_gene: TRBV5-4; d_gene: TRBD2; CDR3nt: TGCGCCAGCAGCCAAGAGGACGGGACTAGCGGCTCCTACGAGCAGTACTTC; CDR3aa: CASSQEDGTSGSYEQYF
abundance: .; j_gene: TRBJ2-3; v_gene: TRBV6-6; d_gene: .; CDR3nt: TGTGCCAGCAGATGGGACTCCCGCCCAGATACGCAGTATTTT; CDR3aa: CASRWDSRPDTQYF
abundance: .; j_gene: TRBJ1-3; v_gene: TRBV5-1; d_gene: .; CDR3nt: TGCGCCAGCAGCTTCACAGGGCGGGACACCATATATTTT; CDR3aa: CASSFTGRDTIYF
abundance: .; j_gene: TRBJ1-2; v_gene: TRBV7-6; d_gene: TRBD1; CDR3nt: TGTGCCAGCAGCCTCTTGACAGGGAACGGCTACACCTTC; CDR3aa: CASSLLTGNGYTF
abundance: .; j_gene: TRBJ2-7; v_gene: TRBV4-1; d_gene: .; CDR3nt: TGCGCCAGCAGCCTCCAAGGGGGTTACGAGCAGTACTTC; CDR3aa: CASSLQGGYEQYF
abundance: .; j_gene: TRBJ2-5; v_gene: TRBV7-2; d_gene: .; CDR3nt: TGTGCCAGCAGCTTAGGGGGGACAACCGGGGTAGAGACCCAGTACTTC; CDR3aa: CASSLGGTTGVETQYF
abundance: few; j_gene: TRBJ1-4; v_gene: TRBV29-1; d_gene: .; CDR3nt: TGCAGCGTTGACGGAGCAACTAATGAAAAACTGTTTTTT; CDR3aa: CSVDGATNEKLFF
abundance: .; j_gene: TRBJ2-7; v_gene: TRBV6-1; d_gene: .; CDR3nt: TGTGCCAGCAGTGCCCTCCCCTACGAGCAGTACTTC; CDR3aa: CASSALPYEQYF